Below, 17 T cell receptor beta chains from the same sample are listed, as sequenced in a study of T cell responses to AZD1222 COVID-19 vaccine. Profiling relied on immunoSEQ multiplex PCR, and the TCRdb table lists in-frame clones only, not all of them. The repertoire consists of 120,000 or so clones, with 92% occurring once and the leading ten covering approximately 8%. The specimen comprised peripheral blood, sampled on day 0 of AZD1222 vaccination. All receptors derive from an adult in good health.

The chain employs TRBV3-1 (or the pseudogene TRBV3-2) and TRBJ1-1; the D gene is possibly TRBD1 (6 bases). From germline, CDR1 is LGHDT and CDR2 YNNKEL (reference sequence). V shed 4 bases and J shed 4 bases, with 16 bases lying between them. The CDR3 runs 15 residues. The CDR3 region has the DNA TGTGCCAGCAGCCGCGACAGGAGGAGAGGCACTGAAGCTTTCTTT. Its protein product is CASSRDRRRGTEAFF.

The chain links TRBV7-9 to TRBJ1-2; D might be TRBD1 (6 bases). Trimming removed 10 bases from V and 4 bases from J, with 10 bases in between. This CDR3 region has 11 residues. Per germline, CDR1 SEHNR and CDR2 FQNEAQ (reference sequence). The CDR3 coding sequence is TGTGCCATCAGGGGTGGCTATGGCTACACCTTC. It specifies CAIRGGYGYTF.

The chain has TRBV5-8 and TRBJ2-7; no clear D gene. Germline V gene lookup returns CDR1 SGHTS and CDR2 YDEGEE. This CDR3 spans 14 amino acids. Trimming took off 4 bases at V and 0 bases at J, with 11 bases between the two ends. CDR3 protein: CASSAYQLSYEQYF. The DNA of the CDR3 is TGTGCCAGCAGCGCATACCAACTCTCCTACGAGCAGTACTTC.

The chain employs TRBV5-1 and TRBJ1-3; 10 bases match TRBD1. Germline V gives CDR1 SGHRS, CDR2 YFSETQ. The CDR3 has 17 amino acids. The ends lost 0 bases at V and 2 bases at J; junction bases unmatched: 5. In DNA form, the CDR3 reads TGCGCCAGCAGCTTGGCGGTGACAGGGGGCACTGGAAACACCATATATTTT. Its translation is CASSLAVTGGTGNTIYF.

This clone was picked up many times. Within the sample, other DNA sequences also encode this same CDR3. This sequence joins TRBV7-2 and TRBJ2-7; no definite D call. This CDR3 has 12 amino acids. Trimming cost V 5 bases and J 0 bases, with 5 bases left between them. Germline CDR1 reads SGHTA; CDR2 reads FQGNSA. The CDR3 nucleotides read TGTGCCAGCAGCCCAAGCTCCTACGAGCAGTACTTC. Residues: CASSPSSYEQYF. Looking up the rest from reference TRBV7-2 and TRBJ2-7 gives the full variable domain: GAGVSQSPSNKVTEKGKDVELRCDPISGHTALYWYRQSLGQGLEFLIYFQGNSAPDKSGLPSDRFSAERTGGSVSTLTIQRTQQEDSAVYLCASSPSSYEQYFGPGTRLTVT.

This rearrangement joins TRBV28 to TRBJ1-2; unclear D gene. The CDR3 is made up of 12 amino acids. The germline CDR1 and CDR2 sequences are MDHEN and SYDVKM. V lost 2 bases and J lost 5, with 6 bases in between. The CDR3 is CASSLNRYGYTF. The DNA of the CDR3 is TGTGCCAGCAGTTTAAACAGATATGGCTACACCTTC.

This chain links TRBV5-6 with TRBJ2-3; the match to TRBD2 covers 13 bases. The germline gives CDR1 SGHDT, CDR2 YYEEEE. CDR3 length equals 16 residues. Germline trimming cut 7 bases from V and 0 bases from J; bases unmatched to any gene: 5. The CDR3 coding sequence is TGTGCCAGCGGACTAGCGGGGGCCGCTAGCACAGATACGCAGTATTTT. Protein product: CASGLAGAASTDTQYF.

The rearrangement joins TRBV5-5 to TRBJ1-3; D remains unclear. The CDR3 is 15 residues long. CDR1 and CDR2 from the germline V gene are SGHKS and YYEKEE (reference sequence). The germline V and J ends were trimmed by 7 bases and 0 bases, with 14 bases remaining between them. The DNA for the CDR3 is TGTGCCAGCCAGACGGAAACCTTCTCTGGAAACACCATATATTTT. Translating it yields CASQTETFSGNTIYF. Based on the CDR3 plus reference TRBV5-5 and TRBJ1-3, the full variable domain is DAGVTQSPTHLIKTRGQQVTLRCSPISGHKSVSWYQQVLGQGPQFIFQYYEKEERGRGNFPDRFSARQFPNYSSELNVNALLLGDSALYLCASQTETFSGNTIYFGEGSWLTVV.

The V call is TRBV7-9, the J call TRBJ2-7; D possibly matches TRBD1 or TRBD2 (5 bases each). The CDR3 runs 13 residues. Germline V gene sequence: CDR1 SEHNR, CDR2 FQNEAQ (reference sequence). Trimming removed 5 bases from V and 3 bases from J, with 11 bases in between. The DNA for the CDR3 is TGTGCCAGCAGCCCCTCTGGGGGCTACGAGCAGTACTTC. This gives the protein CASSPSGGYEQYF.

The J gene is TRBJ2-2, the V gene TRBV28; unclear D gene. Trimming left V 2 bases short and J 0 bases short, with 10 bases between. Germline values: CDR1 MDHEN, CDR2 SYDVKM. CDR3 length: 16 amino acids. The CDR3 region is CASSLLRVANTGELFF. CDR3 DNA sequence: TGTGCCAGCAGTTTACTTCGGGTGGCGAACACCGGGGAGCTGTTTTTT.

This rearrangement joins TRBV7-9 to TRBJ1-1, with D maybe TRBD1 (6 bases). The CDR3 totals 15 residues. Germline assignment: CDR1 SEHNR and CDR2 FQNEAQ (reference sequence). V lost 6 bases and J lost 1, with 15 bases in between. The CDR3 DNA reads TGTGCCAGCAGGTCCGGGACAAGGGAGAACACTGAAGCTTTCTTT. It encodes CASRSGTRENTEAFF.

The V call is TRBV10-3, the J call TRBJ1-1, with 8 nucleotides matching TRBD1. Germline assignment: CDR1 ENHRY and CDR2 SYGVKD. Trimming cost V 3 bases and J 0 bases; bases outside gene matches: 6. CDR3 length equals 16 residues. Here the CDR3 DNA reads TGTGCCATCAGTGATGTCCCGGGACAGGTGAACACTGAAGCTTTCTTT. Translating it yields CAISDVPGQVNTEAFF.

The V call is TRBV29-1, the J call TRBJ2-6; D is uncertain. Trimming took off 3 bases at V and 0 bases at J, with 3 bases between the two ends. This CDR3 spans 13 amino acids. CDR1 SQVTM and CDR2 ANQGSEA come from the germline V gene. The CDR3 bases are TGCAGCGTTGAGGGCTCTGGGGCCAACGTCCTGACTTTC. Translated, it gives CSVEGSGANVLTF.

This chain joins TRBV24-1 and TRBJ1-1; 10 bases map to TRBD1. Per germline, CDR1 KGHDR and CDR2 SFDVKD. Germline trimming cut 7 bases from V and 1 base from J; bases unmatched to any gene: 8. The CDR3 has 16 amino acids. This chain's CDR3 is CATSAGTGVQNTEAFF. The DNA of the CDR3 is TGTGCCACCAGCGCCGGGACAGGGGTCCAGAACACTGAAGCTTTCTTT.

In its sample, this clone was seen once. V and J are TRBV19 and TRBJ2-3; maybe TRBD1 (5 bases). Trimming took off 1 base at V and 1 base at J, with 12 bases between the two ends. CDR1 and CDR2 from the germline V gene are LNHDA and SQIVND (reference sequence). This CDR3 region has 16 residues. The DNA for the CDR3 is TGTGCCAGTAGTATAGTAGAAGGGGCCCGCACAGATACGCAGTATTTT. Translating it yields CASSIVEGARTDTQYF.

DNA of the CDR3: TGTGCCAGCAGTTACTCGCGATCCAGGGGGACTGAAGCTTTCTTT. It translates to CASSYSRSRGTEAFF. The chain recombines TRBV6-6 with TRBJ1-1, with 7 bases matching TRBD1. CDR1 MNHNY and CDR2 SVGAGI come from the germline V gene (reference sequence). Trimming removed 0 bases from V and 5 bases from J; junction bases left unmatched: 6. This CDR3 comprises 15 residues.

The chain uses TRBV6-5 and TRBJ1-2; no definite D call. The V gene lost 0 bases and the J gene lost 12 bases, with 20 bases spanning the gap. This CDR3 spans 15 amino acids. Germline CDR1 and CDR2: MNHEY and SVGAGI. The CDR3, as DNA: TGTGCCAGCAGTTACTCAAGGGCGGCGGCTATAACCAACACCTTC. Translated, it gives CASSYSRAAAITNTF.